This T cell receptor (beta chain) was sequenced in a study of blood T cells in healthy people across ages (dated by TCRdb to the mid-2010s). A note on the overall study: In model experiments, roughly one uniquely barcoded TCR beta cDNA molecule per two T cells was captured by template switching. Four age groups were formed from the donors: young (average roughly 15 years), middle-aged (approximately 40), aged (under 70) and long-lived (about 80). The study analyzed two additional independent replicas of 1 million unique cDNA reads from the same blood draw for two donors, one aged 18 to 30 and one aged 80 or older. Donors of different ages were randomly distributed across sequencing lanes to avoid experimental bias. Using deep sequencing normalized with unique cDNA molecular identifiers, the study measured how TCR beta repertoire diversity changes with age. Points the paper makes about the study in general: Compared with the aged group, the long-lived group had more naive CD4+ T cells, fewer expanded clones and increased TCR diversity, a pattern suggesting age selection. Estimates of total diversity based on one million sequenced T cells were considered lower bounds and underestimates. Because donor CMV infection status was unknown, age-related changes in expanded clonotypes were potentially confounded. Bulk unsorted PBMC profiling prevented conclusive comparison of naive and antigen-experienced compartments. Observed TCR beta diversity correlated strongly with the percentage of naive T cells measured by flow cytometry. As age increased, observed TCR beta diversity per million T cells dropped in a roughly linear way, and a significant reduction was already evident by age around 41.

The roughly 37 donors, aged about 6 to 95 years, were systemically healthy Caucasian individuals from Russia. Approximately 9.3 milliliters of peripheral blood were drawn from each donor into EDTA-treated Vacutainer tubes. Ficoll-Paque density-gradient centrifugation was used to isolate PBMCs, with at least 6.5 million per sample. Trizol reagent was used to extract total RNA from the PBMCs, yielding at least 5 micrograms per sample. For every donor, an aliquot of PBMCs went through flow cytometry to measure the percentages of naive CD45RAhigh/CD27high T cells. Library prep was done by 5' RACE. Sequencing instrument: Illumina HiSeq 2500. The second PCR ran for roughly 6 to 11 cycles and used a J-beta primer mix along with a sample-barcoded 5' primer. A template-switch 5' adaptor carrying 12 random nucleotides introduced a unique molecular identifier onto each TCR beta cDNA molecule. Each sample yielded at least 2.5 million CDR3-containing paired-end reads. All of the RNA was converted into first-strand cDNA using the Mint cDNA synthesis kit, with a TRBC-specific oligonucleotide serving as the primer. After uracil-DNA glycosylase treatment, a first 18-cycle PCR used universal primers M1SS and BC2_uni_R on all cDNA. As for how the authors treated the data: For normalization, 1 million high-quality reads were randomly selected from each sample, with every read carrying a distinct molecular identifier. Instead of being binned into consensus sequences, reads with shared molecular identifiers were discarded. CDR3 identification, clonotype clustering and error correction used MiTCR with a Q25 quality threshold and the strictest error-elimination algorithm. A nonparametric unseen species model with Euler transformation was used to estimate a lower bound on total TCR beta diversity. TCRdb handled the public reads itself, with Q25 trimming in fastp and clone calling in MiXCR, and kept productive beta chains. Here each entry gathers all rows of one CDR3 protein and keeps the most common genes and DNA. These V and J calls rely on TCRdb rather than the paper's analysis. The sample includes around 800,000 distinct CDR3 sequences, with approximately 65% observed a single time. Around 30% of the sample goes to the ten largest clones.

This clonotype was found a few times. Its binding antigen is unknown. No base qualities exist here, and no much larger clone lies one base off it. From the germline V gene, CDR1 is SGDLS and CDR2 is YYNGEE. V has 6 bases trimmed and J has 7 bases trimmed; junction bases matching no gene number 12. From cysteine to phenylalanine, the CDR3 is 15 amino acids long. CDR3 DNA only is kept here, 45 bases in frame from base 1. The TCR originated in a man aged 25-45 years in good health. Sample: blood. The chain links TRBV9 with TRBJ2-7; 11 bases in the junction line up with TRBD1. The CDR3 is CASNAGGQGAREQYF. The nucleotide sequence is given as TGTGCCAGCAACGCGGGCGGACAGGGGGCTCGGGAGCAGTACTTC.